These 8 T cell receptor beta chains share one sample of origin, sequenced in a study of blood T cell repertoires in COVID-19. Assay used: immunoSEQ multiplex PCR; TCRdb lists only in-frame clones, some missing. The repertoire consists of about 400,000 clones, with more than 70% occurring once and the leading ten covering 0.95% to 1.5%. Input material: peripheral blood. These TCRs come from a middle-aged man with acute or convalescent COVID-19.

The J gene is TRBJ2-3, the V gene TRBV7-2, with 7 bases lining up with TRBD2. The trim removed 1 base at V and 1 base at J, leaving 5 bases unmatched. The CDR3 spans 16 residues. Looked up from germline, CDR1 is SGHTA and CDR2 is FQGNSA. As DNA, the CDR3 is TGTGCCAGCAGCTTAGTTCCTAGCGGAGGCACAGATACGCAGTATTTT. This codes for CASSLVPSGGTDTQYF. Variable domain in full (rest from reference TRBV7-2 and TRBJ2-3): GAGVSQSPSNKVTEKGKDVELRCDPISGHTALYWYRQSLGQGLEFLIYFQGNSAPDKSGLPSDRFSAERTGGSVSTLTIQRTQQEDSAVYLCASSLVPSGGTDTQYFGPGTRLTVL.

V and J are TRBV5-1 and TRBJ2-3; D is perhaps TRBD2 (5 bases). The germline V and J ends were trimmed by 4 bases and 0 bases, with 9 bases remaining between them. This CDR3 spans 14 amino acids. CDR1 and CDR2 (germline): SGHRS, YFSETQ. The chain's CDR3 is CASSLSESTDTQYF. The DNA of the CDR3 is TGCGCCAGCAGCCTTAGCGAAAGCACAGATACGCAGTATTTT.

The rearrangement joins TRBV7-2 to TRBJ1-6; D perhaps matches TRBD1 (5 bases). CDR3 size: 16 residues. The germline gives CDR1 SGHTA, CDR2 FQGNSA. V lost 7 bases and J 6 bases, leaving 19 bases between the germline ends. The CDR3: CASIPGRGRPNSPLHF. The CDR3 DNA follows: TGTGCCAGCATCCCCGGGAGGGGCAGACCTAATTCACCCCTCCACTTT.

This chain links TRBV19 with TRBJ1-5; 8 nucleotides agree with TRBD1. This CDR3 is built from 15 residues. Germline loops: CDR1 LNHDA, CDR2 SQIVND (reference sequence). Trimming took 2 bases from V and 6 from J; bases not matched to a gene: 6. CDR3 sequence reads: CASSISQGAGQPQHF. The CDR3 DNA follows: TGTGCCAGTAGTATAAGCCAGGGGGCTGGTCAGCCCCAGCATTTT.

The sample holds one count of this clone. The chain has TRBV27 and TRBJ2-5, with D unclear. Germline V gene sequence: CDR1 MNHEY, CDR2 SMNVEV (reference sequence). The CDR3 sequence is 15 residues long. Between the trimmed V and J ends, which lost 0 bases and 5 bases, there was a span of 13 bases. CDR3: CASSLSKPAAETQYF. DNA of the CDR3: TGTGCCAGCAGTTTATCGAAACCGGCGGCCGAGACCCAGTACTTC.

J is TRBJ2-5 and V is TRBV13, with 9 bases fitting TRBD2. CDR1 and CDR2 (germline): PRHDT, FYEKMQ (reference sequence). After removal of 1 base from V and 2 bases from J, the junction contained 5 bases not matched to a gene. This CDR3 has 16 residues. The CDR3 DNA reads as TGTGCCAGCAGCTTAGCGGCTAGCGGGGTGCAAGAGACCCAGTACTTC. This encodes CASSLAASGVQETQYF.

The CDR3 here is CASSLLAGGMQYF. CDR3 bases: TGTGCCAGCAGCTTGCTAGCGGGAGGTATGCAGTATTTT. V usage is TRBV7-3 and J usage is TRBJ2-3; TRBD2 agrees at 11 bases. There are 13 residues in the CDR3. Per the germline V gene, CDR1 is SGHTA and CDR2 is FQGTGA. The V segment lost 3 bases and the J segment 11 bases; nucleotides outside the gene matches: 4.

The chain recombines TRBV29-1 with TRBJ2-1; D uncertain. The CDR3 totals 13 residues. The germline V gene has CDR1 SQVTM and CDR2 ANQGSEA. Deletions cut 7 bases from V and 0 bases from J, with 10 bases between. CDR3: CSASRSSYNEQFF. DNA for the CDR3: TGCAGCGCGTCCCGGAGCTCCTACAATGAGCAGTTCTTC.